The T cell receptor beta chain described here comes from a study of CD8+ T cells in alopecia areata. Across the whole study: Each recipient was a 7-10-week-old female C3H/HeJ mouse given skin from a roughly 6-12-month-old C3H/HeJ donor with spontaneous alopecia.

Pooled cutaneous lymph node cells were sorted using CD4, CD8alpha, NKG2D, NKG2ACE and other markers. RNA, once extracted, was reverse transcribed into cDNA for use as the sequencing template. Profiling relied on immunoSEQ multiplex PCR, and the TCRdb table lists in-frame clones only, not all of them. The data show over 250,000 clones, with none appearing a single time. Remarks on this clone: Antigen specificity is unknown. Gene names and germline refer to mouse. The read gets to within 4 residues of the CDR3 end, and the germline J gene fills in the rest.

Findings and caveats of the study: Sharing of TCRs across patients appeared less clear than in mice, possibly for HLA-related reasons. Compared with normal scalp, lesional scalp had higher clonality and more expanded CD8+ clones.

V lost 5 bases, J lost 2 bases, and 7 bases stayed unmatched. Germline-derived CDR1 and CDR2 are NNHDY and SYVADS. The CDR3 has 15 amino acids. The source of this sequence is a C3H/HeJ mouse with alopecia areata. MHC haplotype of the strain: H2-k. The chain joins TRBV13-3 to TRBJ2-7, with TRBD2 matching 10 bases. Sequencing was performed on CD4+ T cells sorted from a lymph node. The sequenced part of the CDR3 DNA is TGTGCCAGCAGCCCCCCCGGGACTGGGGCCTAT. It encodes CASSPPGTGAY. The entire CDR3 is CASSPPGTGAYEQYF.